The T cell receptor beta chain under discussion was sequenced for a study of molecular identifiers for immune sequencing clone quantification. Study-level findings and limits: Clones above 20 RNA copies contained over 97% of effector molecules and under 1% of naive molecules. The sizes of highly expanded clones could be underestimated when identical TCR molecules share a barcode.

CDR1 and CDR2 (germline): SGHVS, FQNEAQ. The CDR3 runs to 16 residues. Between the trimmed V and J ends, which lost 5 bases and 0 bases, there was a span of 14 bases. This clonotype was observed a few times. The antigen is not known. Naive CD8 T cell sorting was performed on the CD8+CD4-CCR7+CD45RA+ phenotype. TCRdb re-called the PCR reads with MiXCR, one entry per CDR3 protein. This sample has about 510,000 distinct CDR3 sequences, with around 23% found just once. The chain joins TRBV7-8 to TRBJ2-1, with a possible D match to TRBD1 (6 bases). The clonotype comes from a human donor in good health. Some libraries in this study had Jurkat cell RNA spiked in. Sequencing was carried out using naive CD8+ T cells from blood, with Jurkat cell RNA spiked in. Subset of the sample: FACS-sorted CD8+CD4-CCR7+CD45RA+ naive T cells. CDR3 nucleotides: TGTGCCAGCAGCGTGTGGGACACAAGCTCCTACAATGAGCAGTTCTTC. This codes for CASSVWDTSSYNEQFF.